The rows below give T cell receptor beta chains drawn from one sample of a study of blood T cell repertoires in COVID-19. Produced via immunoSEQ multiplex PCR; TCRdb's table is partial and in-frame only. The data show approximately 180,000 clones, with over 75% seen just once and 9.5% to 12% held by the top ten. Sequencing was carried out using peripheral blood. These receptors came from a human donor with active or convalescent COVID-19. The donor label of this sample is uncertain. Both conserved end residues are trimmed from each CDR3. Fields, in order: J gene, V gene, CDR3 protein.

J: TRBJ1-1
V: TRBV3-1/TRBV3-2
CDR3: ASSHLGGTEAF

J: TRBJ2-7
V: TRBV5-1
CDR3: ASSLPGLAGGDEQY

J: TRBJ2-7
V: TRBV29-1
CDR3: SVEGWVRPGQGPYEQY

J: TRBJ1-6
V: TRBV30
CDR3: AWDTAYNSPLH

J: TRBJ1-4
V: TRBV2
CDR3: ASSGWDRDEKLF

J: TRBJ2-3
V: TRBV9
CDR3: ATDLGGEGSTDTQY

J: TRBJ1-5
V: TRBV4-1
CDR3: ASSPGQGFHQPQH

J: TRBJ1-5
V: TRBV7-9
CDR3: ASSRQPNQPQH

J: TRBJ1-1
V: TRBV19
CDR3: ASSIDLGSPRGAF

J: TRBJ1-3
V: TRBV6-5
CDR3: ASSLSRGTGNTIY